This TCR beta chain was recorded in a study of cytomegalovirus exposure and HLA in healthy donors. Germline V gene lookup returns CDR1 SEHNR and CDR2 FQNEAQ (reference sequence). Trimming removed 3 bases from V and 6 bases from J; junction bases left unmatched: 2. This CDR3 spans 14 amino acids. The study ran its PCR with 60 Vbeta and 13 Jbeta primers. The table came from immunoSEQ multiplex PCR; TCRdb's copy has only in-frame clones and leaves some out. This sample has around 130,000 clones, with just over 70% found just once. Overall study results and limits: Analyses of presence and absence presupposed an approximately uniform sequencing depth across donors. Most CMV-associated TCR beta chains appeared HLA-restricted in a later analysis. It emerged from a later analysis that several of the most significant clusters appeared to be linked to common viral pathogens. Many donors carried some public TCRs, although rarity characterized most TCR sequences.

Concerning this clone itself: What it binds is not known.

The rearrangement joins TRBV7-9 to TRBJ2-1; TRBD2 matches at 10 bases. This TCR was sampled from a woman between 55 and 75 years old in good health and CMV-seropositive. Sequenced sample: PBMCs. CDR3 region: CASSFSGGPNEQFF. Here the CDR3 DNA reads TGTGCCAGCAGCTTTAGCGGGGGGCCCAATGAGCAGTTCTTC.